The rows below give T cell receptor beta chains drawn from one sample of a study of T cells in localized non-small cell lung cancer. Clones were read by immunoSEQ multiplex PCR, and TCRdb kept only the in-frame ones, dropping some. This table holds about 61,000 clones, roughly 90% found once. Sequences were derived from peripheral blood, sampled before any cancer treatment. Receptors originate from a man aged 40 to 75 with stage I squamous cell lung carcinoma. CDR3s include the opening cysteine and the closing phenylalanine or tryptophan. A D gene is named only where the DNA matches it firmly. Clone size is stated in some rows and not others, as once, few, many or a class when expanded.

D: TRBD2; size: .; J: TRBJ2-1; V: TRBV19; CDR3: CASSPRTSGSNEQFF; DNA: TGTGCCAGTAGCCCACGGACTAGCGGGAGCAATGAGCAGTTCTTC
D: TRBD2; size: .; J: TRBJ2-3; V: TRBV29-1; CDR3: CSADRGSPRGTQYF; DNA: TGCAGCGCCGACCGCGGGAGTCCTCGGGGTACGCAGTATTTT
D: .; size: .; J: TRBJ2-1; V: TRBV11-2; CDR3: CASSFFPTPYNEQFF; DNA: TGTGCCAGCAGCTTCTTCCCTACCCCCTACAATGAGCAGTTCTTC
D: .; size: .; J: TRBJ1-2; V: TRBV28; CDR3: CASSFPGGVRGYTF; DNA: TGTGCCAGCAGCTTCCCGGGGGGGGTACGGGGCTACACCTTC
D: .; size: .; J: TRBJ1-1; V: TRBV4-3; CDR3: CASSQDFRAGTEAFF; DNA: TGCGCCAGCAGCCAAGACTTCCGGGCAGGCACTGAAGCTTTCTTT
D: .; size: .; J: TRBJ2-5; V: TRBV7-4; CDR3: CASTISNATQYF; DNA: TGTGCCAGCACCATCTCTAATGCGACCCAGTACTTC
D: .; size: .; J: TRBJ2-7; V: TRBV11-1; CDR3: CASSHSGTYSYEQYF; DNA: TGTGCCAGCAGCCATTCCGGGACTTACTCCTACGAGCAGTACTTC
D: .; size: .; J: TRBJ2-1; V: TRBV5-4; CDR3: CASSPRGTDYNEQFF; DNA: TGTGCCAGCAGTCCGAGGGGGACGGATTACAATGAGCAGTTCTTC
D: TRBD1; size: few; J: TRBJ2-7; V: TRBV5-3; CDR3: CARRSQGAHEQYF; DNA: TGTGCCAGAAGATCCCAGGGGGCCCACGAGCAGTACTTC
D: .; size: .; J: TRBJ2-3; V: TRBV12-5; CDR3: CASGSFTDTQYF; DNA: TGTGCTAGTGGTTCTTTCACAGATACGCAGTATTTT
D: TRBD2; size: once; J: TRBJ2-2; V: TRBV19; CDR3: CASSIVSGMANTGELFF; DNA: TGTGCCAGTAGTATAGTGAGCGGGATGGCGAACACCGGGGAGCTGTTTTTT
D: TRBD2; size: .; J: TRBJ2-3; V: TRBV5-6; CDR3: CASSGTSGRSTDTQYF; DNA: TGTGCCAGCAGCGGGACTAGCGGGCGGAGCACAGATACGCAGTATTTT
D: TRBD1; size: once; J: TRBJ2-7; V: TRBV19; CDR3: CASSIRQGSLYEQYF; DNA: TGTGCCAGTAGTATCAGACAGGGGAGCCTCTACGAGCAGTACTTC
D: .; size: once; J: TRBJ2-3; V: TRBV7-9; CDR3: CASSLDLGGATDTQYF; DNA: TGTGCCAGCAGCTTAGACCTCGGCGGGGCCACAGATACGCAGTATTTT
D: .; size: .; J: TRBJ2-1; V: TRBV14; CDR3: CASSTGSSYNEQFF; DNA: TGTGCCAGCAGCACAGGGAGCTCCTACAATGAGCAGTTCTTC
D: .; size: .; J: TRBJ1-1; V: TRBV7-2; CDR3: CASSSMNTEAFF; DNA: TGTGCCAGCAGCTCCATGAACACTGAAGCTTTCTTT
D: .; size: .; J: TRBJ2-4; V: TRBV7-9; CDR3: CASSPPPGAAKNIQYF; DNA: TGTGCCAGCAGCCCACCCCCGGGGGCGGCCAAAAACATTCAGTACTTC
D: TRBD2; size: .; J: TRBJ2-1; V: TRBV2; CDR3: CASRTSGDDEQFF; DNA: TGTGCCAGCAGGACTAGCGGGGATGATGAGCAGTTCTTC
D: .; size: .; J: TRBJ1-3; V: TRBV6-6; CDR3: CASSYPPSYGNTIYF; DNA: TGTGCCAGCAGTTACCCCCCTAGCTACGGAAACACCATATATTTT
D: .; size: .; J: TRBJ2-2; V: TRBV28; CDR3: CASSLLAGTGELFF; DNA: TGTGCCAGCAGTTTATTAGCAGGGACCGGGGAGCTGTTTTTT
D: .; size: .; J: TRBJ2-4; V: TRBV5-1; CDR3: CASSLVGQLKNIQYF; DNA: TGCGCCAGCAGCTTGGTGGGGCAACTCAAAAACATTCAGTACTTC
D: .; size: .; J: TRBJ2-3; V: TRBV7-3; CDR3: CASSLHRRGGDTQYF; DNA: TGTGCCAGCAGCTTACATCGCAGGGGTGGGGATACGCAGTATTTT
D: TRBD2; size: .; J: TRBJ2-5; V: TRBV19; CDR3: CASSIGAGGGETQYF; DNA: TGTGCCAGTAGTATAGGAGCGGGAGGTGGAGAGACCCAGTACTTC
D: .; size: .; J: TRBJ1-1; V: TRBV25-1; CDR3: CASTPAQLNTEAFF; DNA: TGTGCCAGCACTCCCGCCCAGTTGAACACTGAAGCTTTCTTT
D: TRBD1; size: .; J: TRBJ1-5; V: TRBV18; CDR3: CASSRQGANQPQHF; DNA: TGTGCCAGCTCACGGCAGGGGGCGAATCAGCCCCAGCATTTT
D: .; size: once; J: TRBJ1-2; V: TRBV4-3; CDR3: CASSPERRVGYGYTF; DNA: TGCGCCAGCAGCCCTGAGAGGAGGGTGGGATATGGCTACACCTTC
D: .; size: .; J: TRBJ1-1; V: TRBV5-5; CDR3: CASSSFGPNTEAFF; DNA: TGTGCCAGCAGCTCCTTTGGGCCAAACACTGAAGCTTTCTTT
D: .; size: .; J: TRBJ1-2; V: TRBV9; CDR3: CASSVSQGVYTF; DNA: TGTGCCAGCAGCGTTTCTCAGGGCGTCTACACCTTC
D: .; size: .; J: TRBJ2-5; V: TRBV5-1; CDR3: CASSLTPAKETQYF; DNA: TGCGCCAGCAGCTTGACACCAGCGAAAGAGACCCAGTACTTC
D: .; size: .; J: TRBJ2-7; V: TRBV7-4; CDR3: CASSSLSRAEWYEQYF; DNA: TGTGCCAGCAGCTCCCTTAGCCGGGCCGAGTGGTACGAGCAGTACTTC
D: .; size: .; J: TRBJ2-5; V: TRBV6-5; CDR3: CASSVSEGQETQYF; DNA: TGTGCCAGCAGTGTGTCGGAAGGCCAGGAGACCCAGTACTTC
D: .; size: .; J: TRBJ1-1; V: TRBV5-4; CDR3: CASSSDRYTEAFF; DNA: TGTGCCAGCAGCTCTGACAGATACACTGAAGCTTTCTTT
D: .; size: .; J: TRBJ1-3; V: TRBV7-9; CDR3: CASSLASGRNTIYF; DNA: TGTGCCAGCAGCTTAGCCTCGGGTCGAAACACCATATATTTT
D: .; size: .; J: TRBJ1-5; V: TRBV4-2; CDR3: CASSQALAQPQHF; DNA: TGTGCCAGCAGCCAAGCGCTGGCTCAGCCCCAGCATTTT
D: .; size: .; J: TRBJ2-1; V: TRBV7-2; CDR3: CASSSPGHYNEQFF; DNA: TGTGCCAGCAGCTCCCCGGGGCATTACAATGAGCAGTTCTTC
D: .; size: .; J: TRBJ1-2; V: TRBV30; CDR3: CAWNHWDSDYGYTF; DNA: TGTGCCTGGAACCATTGGGATTCTGACTATGGCTACACCTTC
D: .; size: once; J: TRBJ1-2; V: TRBV6-6; CDR3: CATNRGGDGYTF; DNA: TGTGCTACGAACCGGGGAGGGGACGGCTACACCTTC
D: .; size: .; J: TRBJ2-3; V: TRBV7-3; CDR3: CASSDPSDTQYF; DNA: TGTGCCAGCAGCGACCCTAGTGATACGCAGTATTTT
D: TRBD1; size: .; J: TRBJ2-3; V: TRBV19; CDR3: CASSRDRGRSTDTQYF; DNA: TGTGCCAGTAGTAGGGACAGGGGGCGAAGCACAGATACGCAGTATTTT
D: .; size: once; J: TRBJ1-6; V: TRBV27; CDR3: CASSLYTSGTTRHLHF; DNA: TGTGCCAGCAGTTTATATACCTCCGGGACTACCCGCCACCTCCACTTT
D: TRBD1; size: .; J: TRBJ1-4; V: TRBV15; CDR3: CATSPRTGGDEKLFF; DNA: TGTGCCACCAGCCCCCGGACAGGGGGAGATGAAAAACTGTTTTTT
D: .; size: .; J: TRBJ1-2; V: TRBV7-9; CDR3: CASSLVGENYGYTF; DNA: TGTGCCAGCAGCTTAGTAGGGGAGAACTATGGCTACACCTTC